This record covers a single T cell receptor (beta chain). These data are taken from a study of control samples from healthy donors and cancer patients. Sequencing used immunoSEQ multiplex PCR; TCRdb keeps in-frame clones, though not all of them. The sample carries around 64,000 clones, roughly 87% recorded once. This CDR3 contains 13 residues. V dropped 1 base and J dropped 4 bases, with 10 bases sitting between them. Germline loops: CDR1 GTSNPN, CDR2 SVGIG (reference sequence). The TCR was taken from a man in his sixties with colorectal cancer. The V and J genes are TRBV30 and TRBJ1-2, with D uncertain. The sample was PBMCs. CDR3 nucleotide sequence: TGTGCCTGGAGTGGATCGACACCCTATGGCTACACCTTC. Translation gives CAWSGSTPYGYTF.